This T cell receptor beta chain comes out of a study of cytomegalovirus exposure and HLA in healthy donors. Study summary: From donors who were HLA-typed, an early data release held 81 million or so unique TCRs. Overall study findings and caveats: Some TCR beta chains (over 150 of them) were listed as cytomegalovirus-associated.

There are a few counts of this clone. Its matching antigen is unknown. Germline CDR1 and CDR2: MNHNY and SVGAGI (reference sequence). The V and J ends lost 2 bases and 0 bases respectively, with 8 bases between them. The CDR3 is 15 amino acids. With 60 Vbeta and 13 Jbeta primers, the PCR was carried out. The repertoire was sequenced with immunoSEQ multiplex PCR; TCRdb's copy has only in-frame clones and lacks some. Among 150,000 to 200,000 clones listed, around 62% were seen once. Among the donors, all were healthy bone marrow donors. The V call is TRBV6-6, the J call TRBJ1-5; D gene unclear. Sample: PBMCs. The TCR sequence derives from a man aged 40-49 years in good health and CMV-seronegative. The CDR3 spells CASSYGGNSNQPQHF. The CDR3 DNA sequence: TGTGCCAGCAGTTACGGAGGTAATAGCAATCAGCCCCAGCATTTT.